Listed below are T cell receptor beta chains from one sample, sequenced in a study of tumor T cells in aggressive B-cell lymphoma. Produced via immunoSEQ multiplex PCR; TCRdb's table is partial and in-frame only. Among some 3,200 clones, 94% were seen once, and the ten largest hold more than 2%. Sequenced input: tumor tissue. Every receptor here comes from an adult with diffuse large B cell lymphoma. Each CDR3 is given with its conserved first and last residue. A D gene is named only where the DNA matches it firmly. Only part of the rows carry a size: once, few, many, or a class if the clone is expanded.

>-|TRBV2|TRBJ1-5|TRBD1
CASSEAGQGNQPQHF
TGTGCCAGCAGTGAGGCTGGACAGGGGAATCAGCCCCAGCATTTT
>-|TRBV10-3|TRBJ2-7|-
CAISDLEFGQYF
TGTGCCATCAGTGATTTGGAGTTCGGGCAGTACTTC
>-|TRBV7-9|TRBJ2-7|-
CASSFWTDPYEQYF
TGTGCCAGCAGCTTCTGGACAGATCCATACGAGCAGTACTTC
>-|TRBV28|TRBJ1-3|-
CASSSGQVSGNTIYF
TGTGCCAGCAGTTCGGGACAAGTCTCTGGAAACACCATATATTTT
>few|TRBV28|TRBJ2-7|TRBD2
CASLRGAGFIYEQYF
TGTGCCAGCCTTCGGGGAGCGGGATTTATCTACGAGCAGTACTTC
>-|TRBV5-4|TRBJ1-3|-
CASSLGGNTGNTIYF
TGTGCCAGCAGCTTGGGAGGGAATACTGGAAACACCATATATTTT
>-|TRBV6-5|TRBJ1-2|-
CASSYGGGGYTF
TGTGCCAGCAGTTACGGGGGGGGCGGCTACACCTTC
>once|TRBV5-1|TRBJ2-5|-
CASSAGQIHQETQYF
TGCGCCAGCAGCGCGGGACAGATCCATCAAGAGACCCAGTACTTC
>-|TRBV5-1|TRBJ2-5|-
CASSLAPSAQETQYF
TGCGCCAGCAGCCTAGCCCCCAGCGCTCAAGAGACTCAGTACTTC
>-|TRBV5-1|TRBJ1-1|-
CASSLVTVAEAFF
TGCGCCAGCAGCTTGGTGACAGTAGCTGAAGCTTTCTTT
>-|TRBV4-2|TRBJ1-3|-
CASSQDLYGTSGNTIYF
TGTGCCAGCAGCCAAGATCTGTACGGTACCTCTGGAAACACCATATATTTT
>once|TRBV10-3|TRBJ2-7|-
CAISDPEGNYKQYF
TGTGCCATCAGTGACCCGGAGGGGAACTACAAGCAGTACTTC
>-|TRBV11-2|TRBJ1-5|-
CASSFDRNQPQHF
TGTGCCAGCAGCTTCGACAGAAATCAGCCCCAGCATTTT
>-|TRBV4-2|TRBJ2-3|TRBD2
CASSQVSGRASDTQYF
TGTGCCAGCAGCCAAGTAAGCGGGAGGGCCTCAGATACGCAGTATTTT
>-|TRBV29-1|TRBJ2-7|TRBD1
CSARQGRYEQYF
TGCAGCGCCCGACAGGGACGCTACGAGCAGTACTTC
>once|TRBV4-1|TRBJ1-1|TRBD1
CASSARPGGSDTEAFF
TGCGCCAGCAGCGCTCGCCCAGGGGGCTCGGACACTGAAGCTTTCTTT
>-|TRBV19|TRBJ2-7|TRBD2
CASSIYSGLSYEQYF
TGTGCCAGTAGTATCTATTCGGGACTATCCTACGAGCAGTACTTC
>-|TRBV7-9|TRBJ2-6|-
CASSSSRRGGGANVLTF
TGTGCCAGCAGCTCTAGTCGCAGGGGCGGTGGGGCCAACGTCCTGACTTTC
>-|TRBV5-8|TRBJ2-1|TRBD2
CASSFRTSAYNEQFF
TGTGCCAGCAGCTTCCGGACTAGCGCTTACAATGAGCAGTTCTTC
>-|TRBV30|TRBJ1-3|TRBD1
CAWIGQAHRFSGNTIYF
TGTGCCTGGATCGGACAGGCCCATCGATTCTCTGGAAACACCATATATTTT
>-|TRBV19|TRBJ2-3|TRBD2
CASSINLAVSTDTQYF
TGTGCCAGTAGTATAAACCTAGCGGTCAGCACAGATACGCAGTATTTT
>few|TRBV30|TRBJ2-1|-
CAWNLAEGDEQFF
TGTGCCTGGAATCTAGCGGAGGGGGATGAGCAGTTCTTC
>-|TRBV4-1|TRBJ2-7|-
CASSLNAGIAYEQYF
TGCGCCAGCAGCCTTAATGCCGGGATAGCCTACGAGCAGTACTTC
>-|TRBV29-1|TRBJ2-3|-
CSVLTTDTQYF
TGCAGCGTTCTGACTACAGATACGCAGTATTTT
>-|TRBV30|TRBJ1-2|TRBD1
CAWSVGQGVYGYTF
TGTGCCTGGAGTGTAGGACAGGGGGTTTATGGCTACACCTTC
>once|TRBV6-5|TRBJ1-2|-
CASSYSGTVYGYTF
TGTGCCAGCAGTTACTCGGGGACTGTTTATGGCTACACCTTC
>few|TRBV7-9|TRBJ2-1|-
CASSLASLSSYNEQFF
TGTGCCAGCAGCTTAGCGTCTCTCAGCTCCTACAATGAGCAGTTCTTC
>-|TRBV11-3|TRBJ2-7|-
CASSLLKRLQYEQYF
TGTGCCAGCAGCTTACTAAAGCGGCTTCAATACGAGCAGTACTTC
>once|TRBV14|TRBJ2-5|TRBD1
CASSQRTGGMETQYF
TGTGCCAGCAGCCAACGGACAGGGGGCATGGAGACCCAGTACTTC
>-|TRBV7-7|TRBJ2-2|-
CASNFRRGTGELFF
TGTGCTAGCAACTTTAGAAGAGGCACCGGGGAGCTGTTTTTT
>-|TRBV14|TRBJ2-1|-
CASSQDLYNEQFF
TGTGCCAGCAGCCAAGATCTCTACAATGAGCAGTTCTTC
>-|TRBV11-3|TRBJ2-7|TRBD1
CASSPGQSYEQYF
TGTGCCAGCAGCCCGGGACAGTCTTACGAGCAGTACTTC
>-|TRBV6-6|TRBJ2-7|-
CASSPSVGGYEQYF
TGTGCCAGCAGTCCGTCTGTAGGAGGCTACGAGCAGTACTTC
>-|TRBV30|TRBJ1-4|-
CAWSVQQGRGEKLFF
TGTGCCTGGAGTGTACAGCAGGGAAGGGGTGAAAAACTGTTTTTT
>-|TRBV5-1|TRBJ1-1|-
CASSLGGQLNTEAFF
TGCGCCAGCAGCTTGGGAGGGCAGTTGAACACTGAAGCTTTCTTT
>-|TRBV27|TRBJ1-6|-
CASSLGPLENSPLHF
TGTGCCAGCAGTTTAGGGCCTTTAGAGAATTCACCCCTCCACTTT
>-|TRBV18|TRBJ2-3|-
CASSRASTDTQYF
TGTGCCAGCTCACGAGCTAGCACAGATACGCAGTATTTT
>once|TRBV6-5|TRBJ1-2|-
CASSYSGGSRGYTF
TGTGCCAGCAGTTACTCGGGCGGGTCTAGGGGCTACACCTTC
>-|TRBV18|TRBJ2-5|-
CASSPTGNQETQYF
TGTGCCAGCTCACCAACAGGAAACCAAGAGACCCAGTACTTC
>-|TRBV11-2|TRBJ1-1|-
CASSHGGNTEAFF
TGTGCCAGCAGCCACGGCGGGAACACTGAAGCTTTCTTT
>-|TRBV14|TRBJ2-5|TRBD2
CASSRVRASGSLETQYF
TGTGCCAGCAGCCGCGTCAGGGCTAGCGGGAGTTTGGAGACCCAGTACTTC
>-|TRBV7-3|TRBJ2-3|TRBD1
CASSYGQGAVDTQYF
TGTGCCAGCAGCTACGGACAGGGGGCAGTAGATACGCAGTATTTT
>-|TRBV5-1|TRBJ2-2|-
CASSPVGDTGELFF
TGCGCCAGCAGCCCTGTAGGGGACACCGGGGAGCTGTTTTTT
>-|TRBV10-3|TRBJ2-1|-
CAISPTGGEQFF
TGTGCCATCAGCCCTACCGGCGGGGAGCAGTTCTTC
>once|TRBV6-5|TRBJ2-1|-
CASSYSGPGYNEQFF
TGTGCCAGCAGTTACTCGGGGCCGGGTTACAATGAGCAGTTCTTC
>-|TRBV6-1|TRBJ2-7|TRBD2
CASSLSGTLYEQYF
TGTGCCAGCAGCCTTAGCGGGACCCTCTACGAGCAGTACTTC
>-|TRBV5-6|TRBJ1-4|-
CASSLENLGRKLFF
TGTGCCAGCAGCTTGGAGAACCTAGGGAGAAAACTGTTTTTT
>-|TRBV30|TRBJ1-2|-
CAWTGRYGYTF
TGTGCCTGGACAGGGCGCTATGGCTACACCTTC
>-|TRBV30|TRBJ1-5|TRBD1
CAWKGQGLSNQPQHF
TGTGCCTGGAAGGGACAGGGGTTGAGCAATCAGCCCCAGCATTTT